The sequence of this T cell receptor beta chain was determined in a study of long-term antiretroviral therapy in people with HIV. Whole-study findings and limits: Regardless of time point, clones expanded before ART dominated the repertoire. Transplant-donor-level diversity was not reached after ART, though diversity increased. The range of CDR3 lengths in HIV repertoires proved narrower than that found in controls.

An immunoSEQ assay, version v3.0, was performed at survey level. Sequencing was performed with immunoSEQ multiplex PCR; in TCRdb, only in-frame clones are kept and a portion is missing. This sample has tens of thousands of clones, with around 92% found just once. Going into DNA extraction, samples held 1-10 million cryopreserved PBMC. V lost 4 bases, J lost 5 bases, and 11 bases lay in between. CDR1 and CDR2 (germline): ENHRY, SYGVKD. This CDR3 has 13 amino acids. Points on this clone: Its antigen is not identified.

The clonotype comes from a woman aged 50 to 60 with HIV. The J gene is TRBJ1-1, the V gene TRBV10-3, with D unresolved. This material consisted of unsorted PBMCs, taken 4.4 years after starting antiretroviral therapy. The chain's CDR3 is CAISGPRATEAFF. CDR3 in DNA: TGTGCCATCAGTGGGCCTCGGGCGACTGAAGCTTTCTTT.